There are a few counts of the clone carrying this T cell receptor (beta chain). A single record per CDR3 protein comes from TCRdb applying MiXCR to the 5' RACE reads. The data show roughly 56,000 distinct CDR3 sequences, with roughly 13% seen just once and around 9.9% held by the top ten. This sample stems from a study of early T cells in non-severe SARS-CoV-2 infection. This CDR3 contains 14 residues. In germline, CDR1 is SGHRS, CDR2 YFSETQ. V lost 3 bases to trimming and J lost 2 bases, with 11 bases between them. V is TRBV5-1 and J is TRBJ2-5; D is possibly TRBD1 (6 bases). The sequence derives from an adult who was a healthcare worker with PCR-confirmed SARS-CoV-2 infection or an uninfected control (not recorded which). Sequencing was done on a sample of whole blood. The CDR3 reads CASSSGHKQETQYF. The CDR3 DNA follows: TGCGCCAGCAGCTCGGGACATAAACAAGAGACCCAGTACTTC.